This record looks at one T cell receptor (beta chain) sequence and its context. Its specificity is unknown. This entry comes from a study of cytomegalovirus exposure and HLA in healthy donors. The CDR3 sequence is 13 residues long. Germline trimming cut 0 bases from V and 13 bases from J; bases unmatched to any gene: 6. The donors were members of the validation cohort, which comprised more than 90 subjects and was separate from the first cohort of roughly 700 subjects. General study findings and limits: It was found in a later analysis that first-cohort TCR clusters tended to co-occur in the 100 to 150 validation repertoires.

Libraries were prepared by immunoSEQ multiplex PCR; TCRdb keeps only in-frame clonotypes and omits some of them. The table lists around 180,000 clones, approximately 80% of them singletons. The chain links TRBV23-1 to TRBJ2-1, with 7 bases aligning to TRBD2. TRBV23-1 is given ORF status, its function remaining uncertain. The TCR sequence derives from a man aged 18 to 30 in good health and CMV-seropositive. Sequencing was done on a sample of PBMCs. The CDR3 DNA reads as TGCGCCAGCAGTCAATCGGGGGGGATCCCTCAGTTCTTC. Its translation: CASSQSGGIPQFF.